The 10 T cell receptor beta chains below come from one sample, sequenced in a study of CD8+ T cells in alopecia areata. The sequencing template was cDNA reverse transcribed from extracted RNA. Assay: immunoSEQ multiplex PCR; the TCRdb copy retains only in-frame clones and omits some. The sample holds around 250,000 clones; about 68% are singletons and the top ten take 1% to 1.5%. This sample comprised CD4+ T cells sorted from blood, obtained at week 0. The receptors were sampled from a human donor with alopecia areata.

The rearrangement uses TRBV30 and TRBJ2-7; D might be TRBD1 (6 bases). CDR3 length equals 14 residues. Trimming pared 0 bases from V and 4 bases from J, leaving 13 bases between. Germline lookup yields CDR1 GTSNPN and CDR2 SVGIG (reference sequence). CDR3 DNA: TGTGCCTGGAGTGTAGGCCGGACAGCATACGAGCAGTACTTC. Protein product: CAWSVGRTAYEQYF.

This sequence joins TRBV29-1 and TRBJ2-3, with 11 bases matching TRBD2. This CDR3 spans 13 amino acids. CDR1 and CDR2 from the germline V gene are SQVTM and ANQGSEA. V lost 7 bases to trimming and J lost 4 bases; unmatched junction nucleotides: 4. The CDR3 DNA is TGCAGCGCGCCACTAGCGGGGGCAGATACGCAGTATTTT. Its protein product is CSAPLAGADTQYF.

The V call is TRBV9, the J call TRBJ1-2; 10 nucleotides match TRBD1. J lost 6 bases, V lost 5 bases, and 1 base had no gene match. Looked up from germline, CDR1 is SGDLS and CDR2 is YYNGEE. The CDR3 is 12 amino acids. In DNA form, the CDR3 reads TGTGCCAGCAGGGACAGGGGGGATGGCTACACCTTC. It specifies CASRDRGDGYTF.

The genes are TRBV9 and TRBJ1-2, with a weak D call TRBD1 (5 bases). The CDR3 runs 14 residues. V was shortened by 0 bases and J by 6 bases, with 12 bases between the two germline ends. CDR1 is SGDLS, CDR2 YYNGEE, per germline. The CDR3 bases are TGTGCCAGCAGCGTAGCGGTGGGGCGAAATGGCTACACCTTC. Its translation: CASSVAVGRNGYTF.

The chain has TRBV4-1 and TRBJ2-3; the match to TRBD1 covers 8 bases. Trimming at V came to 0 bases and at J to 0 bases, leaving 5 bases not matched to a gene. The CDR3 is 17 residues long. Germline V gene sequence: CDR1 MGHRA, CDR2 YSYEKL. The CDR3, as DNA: TGCGCCAGCAGCCAAGACCCAGGGGGCCTTAGCACAGATACGCAGTATTTT. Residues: CASSQDPGGLSTDTQYF.

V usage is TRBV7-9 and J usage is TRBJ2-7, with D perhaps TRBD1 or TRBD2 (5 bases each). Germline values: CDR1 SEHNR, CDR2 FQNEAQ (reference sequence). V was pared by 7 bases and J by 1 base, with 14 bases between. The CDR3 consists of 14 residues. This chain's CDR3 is CASTKTAASYEQYF. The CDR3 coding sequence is TGTGCCAGCACCAAGACAGCGGCGTCCTACGAGCAGTACTTC.

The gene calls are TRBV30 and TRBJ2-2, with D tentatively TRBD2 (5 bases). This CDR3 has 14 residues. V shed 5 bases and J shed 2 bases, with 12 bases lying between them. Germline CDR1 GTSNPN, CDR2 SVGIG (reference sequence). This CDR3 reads CAWGAAINTGELFF. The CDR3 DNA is TGTGCCTGGGGAGCGGCCATCAACACCGGGGAGCTGTTTTTT.

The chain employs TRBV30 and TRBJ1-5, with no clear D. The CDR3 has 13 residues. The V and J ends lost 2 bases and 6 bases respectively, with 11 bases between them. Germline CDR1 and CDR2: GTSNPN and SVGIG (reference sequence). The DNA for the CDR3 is TGTGCCTGGAGTACCGGAAGGGTTCAGCCCCAGCATTTT. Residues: CAWSTGRVQPQHF.

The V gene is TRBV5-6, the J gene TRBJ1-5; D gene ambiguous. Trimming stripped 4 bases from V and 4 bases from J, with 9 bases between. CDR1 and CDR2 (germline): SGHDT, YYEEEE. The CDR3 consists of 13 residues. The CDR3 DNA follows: TGTGCCAGCAGCCCTGGGCCGAATCAGCCCCAGCATTTT. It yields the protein CASSPGPNQPQHF.

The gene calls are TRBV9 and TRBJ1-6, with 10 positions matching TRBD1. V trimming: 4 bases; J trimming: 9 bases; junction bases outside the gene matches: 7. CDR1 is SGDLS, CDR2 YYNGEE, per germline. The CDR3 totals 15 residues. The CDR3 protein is CASSLKRTGGSPLHF. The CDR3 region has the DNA TGTGCCAGCAGCCTTAAGAGGACAGGGGGTTCACCCCTCCACTTT.